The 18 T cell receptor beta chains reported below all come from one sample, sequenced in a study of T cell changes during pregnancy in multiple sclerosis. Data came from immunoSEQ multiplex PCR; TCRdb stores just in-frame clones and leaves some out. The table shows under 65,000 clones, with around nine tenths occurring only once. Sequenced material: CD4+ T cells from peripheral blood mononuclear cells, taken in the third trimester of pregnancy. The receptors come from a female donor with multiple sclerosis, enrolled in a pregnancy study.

CDR3 sequence: CASSLIGLSTDTQYF. In DNA, the CDR3 is TGTGCCAGCAGCTTAATCGGTCTTAGCACAGATACGCAGTATTTT. This chain joins TRBV7-3 and TRBJ2-3, with D hard to call. This CDR3 contains 15 residues. Between the trimmed V and J ends, which lost 1 base and 0 bases, there was a span of 8 bases. Germline V gives CDR1 SGHTA, CDR2 FQGTGA.

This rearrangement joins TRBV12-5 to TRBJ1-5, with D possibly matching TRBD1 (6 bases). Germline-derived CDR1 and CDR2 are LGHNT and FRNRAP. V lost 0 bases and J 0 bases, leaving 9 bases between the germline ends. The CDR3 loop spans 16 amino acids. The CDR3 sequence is CASGLVMGASNQPQHF. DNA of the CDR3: TGTGCTAGTGGTTTGGTAATGGGGGCTAGCAATCAGCCCCAGCATTTT.

The CDR3 loop reads CASKPGRGEYNEQFF. Written as DNA, the CDR3 is TGTGCCAGTAAGCCGGGGCGGGGGGAATACAATGAGCAGTTCTTC. V gene TRBV19 combines with J gene TRBJ2-1; 8 bases line up with TRBD2. This CDR3 is 15 amino acids long. Germline trimming cut 7 bases from V and 4 bases from J; bases unmatched to any gene: 9. The germline CDR1 and CDR2 sequences are LNHDA and SQIVND (reference sequence).

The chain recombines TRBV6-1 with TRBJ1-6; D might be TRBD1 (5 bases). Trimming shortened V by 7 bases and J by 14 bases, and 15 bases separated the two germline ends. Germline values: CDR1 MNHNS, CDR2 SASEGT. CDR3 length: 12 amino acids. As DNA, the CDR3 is TGTGCCAGCAATTTTTGGGGCCCGTCCCTCCACTTT. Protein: CASNFWGPSLHF.

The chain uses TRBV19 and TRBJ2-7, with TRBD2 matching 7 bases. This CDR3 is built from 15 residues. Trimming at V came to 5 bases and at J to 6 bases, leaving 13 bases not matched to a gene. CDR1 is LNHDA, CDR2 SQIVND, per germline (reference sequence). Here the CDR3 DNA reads TGTGCCAGTAGTGTTCGGGACGGGGGGTTCACCGAGCAGTACTTC. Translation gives CASSVRDGGFTEQYF.

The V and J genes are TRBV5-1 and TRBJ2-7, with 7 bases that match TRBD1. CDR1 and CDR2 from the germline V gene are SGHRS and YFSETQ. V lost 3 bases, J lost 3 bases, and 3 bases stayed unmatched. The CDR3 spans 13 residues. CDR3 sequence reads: CASSWGTDYEQYF. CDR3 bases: TGCGCCAGCAGCTGGGGGACAGACTACGAGCAGTACTTC. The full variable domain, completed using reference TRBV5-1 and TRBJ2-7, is KAGVTQTPRYLIKTRGQQVTLSCSPISGHRSVSWYQQTPGQGLQFLFEYFSETQRNKGNFPGRFSGRQFSNSRSEMNVSTLELGDSALYLCASSWGTDYEQYFGPGTRLTVT.

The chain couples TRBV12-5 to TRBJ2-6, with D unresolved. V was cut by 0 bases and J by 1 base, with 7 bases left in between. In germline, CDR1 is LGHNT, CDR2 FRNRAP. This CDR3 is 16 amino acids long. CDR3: CASGLVLSSGANVLTF. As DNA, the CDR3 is TGTGCTAGTGGTTTGGTACTGAGTTCTGGGGCCAACGTCCTGACTTTC.

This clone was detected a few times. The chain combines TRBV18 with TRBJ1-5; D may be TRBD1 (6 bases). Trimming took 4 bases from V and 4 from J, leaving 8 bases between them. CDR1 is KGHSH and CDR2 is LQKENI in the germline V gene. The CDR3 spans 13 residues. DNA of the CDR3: TGTGCCAGCTCACGGGACACAAATCAGCCCCAGCATTTT. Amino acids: CASSRDTNQPQHF.

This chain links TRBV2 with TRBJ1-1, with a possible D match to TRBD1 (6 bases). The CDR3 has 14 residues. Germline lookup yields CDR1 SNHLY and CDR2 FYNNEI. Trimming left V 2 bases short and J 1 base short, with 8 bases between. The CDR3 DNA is TGTGCCAGCAGTGAACACAGGGCGAACACTGAAGCTTTCTTT. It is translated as CASSEHRANTEAFF.

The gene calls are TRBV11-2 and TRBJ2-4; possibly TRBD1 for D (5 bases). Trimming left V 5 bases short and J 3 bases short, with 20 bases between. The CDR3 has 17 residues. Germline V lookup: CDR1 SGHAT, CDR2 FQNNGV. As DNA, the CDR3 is TGTGCCAGCAGCCTTAGGAATTGGATAGACAGCAAAAACATTCAGTACTTC. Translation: CASSLRNWIDSKNIQYF.

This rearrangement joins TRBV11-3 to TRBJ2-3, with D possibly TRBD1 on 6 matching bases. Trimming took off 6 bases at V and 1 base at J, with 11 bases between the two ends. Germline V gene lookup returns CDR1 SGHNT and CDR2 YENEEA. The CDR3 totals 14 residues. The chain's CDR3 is CASSLGAGTDTQYF. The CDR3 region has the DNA TGTGCCAGCAGTCTGGGGGCAGGCACAGATACGCAGTATTTT.

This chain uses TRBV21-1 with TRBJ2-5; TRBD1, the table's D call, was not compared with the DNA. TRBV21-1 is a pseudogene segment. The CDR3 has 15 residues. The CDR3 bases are TGTGCCAGCACCGTAAGGACAGGGAGGGAAGAGACCCAGTACTTC. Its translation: CASTVRTGREETQYF.

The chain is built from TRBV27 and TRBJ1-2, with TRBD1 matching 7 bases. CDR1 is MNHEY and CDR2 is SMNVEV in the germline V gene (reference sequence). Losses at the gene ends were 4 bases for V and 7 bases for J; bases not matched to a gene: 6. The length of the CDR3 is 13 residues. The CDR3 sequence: CASSSRQGGGYTF. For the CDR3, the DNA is TGTGCCAGCAGTTCCCGACAGGGCGGTGGCTACACCTTC.

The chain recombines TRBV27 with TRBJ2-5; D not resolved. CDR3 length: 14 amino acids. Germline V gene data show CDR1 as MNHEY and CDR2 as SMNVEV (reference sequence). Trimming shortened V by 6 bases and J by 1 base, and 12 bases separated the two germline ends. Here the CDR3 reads CASSPVGPQETQYF. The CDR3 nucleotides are TGTGCCAGCAGCCCCGTGGGCCCCCAAGAGACCCAGTACTTC.

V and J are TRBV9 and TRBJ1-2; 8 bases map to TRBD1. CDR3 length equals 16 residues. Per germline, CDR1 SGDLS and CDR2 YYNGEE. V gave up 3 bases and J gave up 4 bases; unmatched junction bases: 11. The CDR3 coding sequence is TGTGCCAGCAGCGAAACCGGGACAGGAGTTGGCTATGGCTACACCTTC. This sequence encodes CASSETGTGVGYGYTF.

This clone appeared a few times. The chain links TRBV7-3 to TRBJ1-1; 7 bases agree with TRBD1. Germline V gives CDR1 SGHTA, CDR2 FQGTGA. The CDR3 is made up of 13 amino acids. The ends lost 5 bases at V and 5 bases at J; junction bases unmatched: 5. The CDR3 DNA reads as TGTGCCAGCAGCCCTCAACAGGGGACTGAAGCTTTCTTT. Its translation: CASSPQQGTEAFF. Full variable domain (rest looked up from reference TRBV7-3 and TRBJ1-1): GAGVSQTPSNKVTEKGKYVELRCDPISGHTALYWYRQSLGQGPEFLIYFQGTGAADDSGLPNDRFFAVRPEGSVSTLKIQRTERGDSAVYLCASSPQQGTEAFFGQGTRLTVV.

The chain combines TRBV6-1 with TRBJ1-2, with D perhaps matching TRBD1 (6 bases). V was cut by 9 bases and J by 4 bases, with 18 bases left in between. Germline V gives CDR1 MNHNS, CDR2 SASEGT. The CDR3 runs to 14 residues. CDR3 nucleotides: TGTGCCAGTACTCATCAGGGGACGGGCTATGGCTACACCTTC. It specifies CASTHQGTGYGYTF.

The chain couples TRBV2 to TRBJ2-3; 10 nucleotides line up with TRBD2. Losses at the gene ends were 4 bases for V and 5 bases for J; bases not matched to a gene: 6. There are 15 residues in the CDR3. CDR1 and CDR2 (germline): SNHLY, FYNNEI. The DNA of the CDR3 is TGTGCCAGCAGTGTCAGCGGGGGGGCCATAGATACGCAGTATTTT. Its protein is CASSVSGGAIDTQYF.